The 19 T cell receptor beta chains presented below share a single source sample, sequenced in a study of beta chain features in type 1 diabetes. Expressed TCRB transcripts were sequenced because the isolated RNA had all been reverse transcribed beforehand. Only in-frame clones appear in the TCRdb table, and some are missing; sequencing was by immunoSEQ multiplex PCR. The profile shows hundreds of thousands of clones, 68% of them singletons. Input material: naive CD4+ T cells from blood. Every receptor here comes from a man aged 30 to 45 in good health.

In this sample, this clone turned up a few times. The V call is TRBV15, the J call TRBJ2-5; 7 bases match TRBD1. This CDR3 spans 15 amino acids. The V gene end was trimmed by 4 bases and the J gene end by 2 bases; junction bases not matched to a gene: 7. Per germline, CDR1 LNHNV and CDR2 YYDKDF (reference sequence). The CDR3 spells CATSTDRAPQETQYF. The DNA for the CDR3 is TGTGCCACCAGCACCGACAGGGCCCCTCAAGAGACCCAGTACTTC.

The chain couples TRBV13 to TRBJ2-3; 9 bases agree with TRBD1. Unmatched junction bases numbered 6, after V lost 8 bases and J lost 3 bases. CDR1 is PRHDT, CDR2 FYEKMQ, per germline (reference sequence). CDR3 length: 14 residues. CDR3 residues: CASLRTGDTDTQYF. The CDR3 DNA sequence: TGTGCCAGCTTGAGGACAGGGGATACAGATACGCAGTATTTT. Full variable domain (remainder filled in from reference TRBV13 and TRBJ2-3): AAGVIQSPRHLIKEKRETATLKCYPIPRHDTVYWYQQGPGQDPQFLISFYEKMQSDKGSIPDRFSAQQFSDYHSELNMSSLELGDSALYFCASLRTGDTDTQYFGPGTRLTVL.

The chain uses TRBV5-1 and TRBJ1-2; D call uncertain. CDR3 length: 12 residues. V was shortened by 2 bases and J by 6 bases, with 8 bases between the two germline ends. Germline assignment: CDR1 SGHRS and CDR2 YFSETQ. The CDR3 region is CASSFERDGYTF. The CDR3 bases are TGCGCCAGCAGCTTCGAGAGGGATGGCTACACCTTC.

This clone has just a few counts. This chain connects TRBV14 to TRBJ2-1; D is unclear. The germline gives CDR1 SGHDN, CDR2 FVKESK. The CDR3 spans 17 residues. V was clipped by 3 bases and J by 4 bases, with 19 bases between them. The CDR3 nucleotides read TGTGCCAGCAGCCATGTTAATAGTGAACACTATTACAATGAGCAGTTCTTC. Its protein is CASSHVNSEHYYNEQFF.

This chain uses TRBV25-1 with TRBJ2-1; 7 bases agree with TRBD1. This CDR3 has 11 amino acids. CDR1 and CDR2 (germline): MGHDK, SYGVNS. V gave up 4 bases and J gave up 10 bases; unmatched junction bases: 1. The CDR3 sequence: CASSGGQEQFF. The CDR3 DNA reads TGTGCCAGCAGTGGGGGACAGGAGCAGTTCTTC.

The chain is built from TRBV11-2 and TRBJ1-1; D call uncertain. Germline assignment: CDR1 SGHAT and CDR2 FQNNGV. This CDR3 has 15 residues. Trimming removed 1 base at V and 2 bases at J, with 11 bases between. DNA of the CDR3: TGTGCCAGCAGCTTAGGTGGTAGGAGAAACACTGAAGCTTTCTTT. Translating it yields CASSLGGRRNTEAFF.

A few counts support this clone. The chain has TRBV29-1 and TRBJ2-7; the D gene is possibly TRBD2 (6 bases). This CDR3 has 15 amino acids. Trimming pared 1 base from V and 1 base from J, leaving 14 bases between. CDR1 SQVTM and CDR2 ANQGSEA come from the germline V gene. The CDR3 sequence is CSVEAGIGGSYEQYF. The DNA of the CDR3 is TGCAGCGTTGAAGCAGGAATAGGAGGGTCCTACGAGCAGTACTTC.

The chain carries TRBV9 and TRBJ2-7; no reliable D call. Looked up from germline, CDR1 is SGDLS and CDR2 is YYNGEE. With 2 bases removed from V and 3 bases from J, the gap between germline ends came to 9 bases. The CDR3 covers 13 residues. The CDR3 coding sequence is TGTGCCAGCAGCGTCTCAGGCCTCTACGAGCAGTACTTC. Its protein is CASSVSGLYEQYF.

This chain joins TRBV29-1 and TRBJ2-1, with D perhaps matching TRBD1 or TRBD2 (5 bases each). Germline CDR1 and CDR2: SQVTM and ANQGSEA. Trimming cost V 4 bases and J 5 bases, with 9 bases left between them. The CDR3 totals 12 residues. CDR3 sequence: CSVGGRDNEQFF. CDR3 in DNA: TGCAGCGTTGGGGGACGGGACAATGAGCAGTTCTTC.

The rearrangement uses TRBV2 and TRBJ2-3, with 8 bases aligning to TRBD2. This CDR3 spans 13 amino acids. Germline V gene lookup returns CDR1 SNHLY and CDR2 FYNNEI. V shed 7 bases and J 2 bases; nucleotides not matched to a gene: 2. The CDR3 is CASKLADTDTQYF. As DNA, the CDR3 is TGTGCCAGCAAACTAGCGGACACAGATACGCAGTATTTT.

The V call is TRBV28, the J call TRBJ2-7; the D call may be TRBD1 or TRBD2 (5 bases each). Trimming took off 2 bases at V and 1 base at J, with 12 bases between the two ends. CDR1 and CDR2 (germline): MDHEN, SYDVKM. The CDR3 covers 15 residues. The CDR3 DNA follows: TGTGCCAGCAGTTTAATGGCAGGGAGTTCCTACGAGCAGTACTTC. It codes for CASSLMAGSSYEQYF.

The CDR3 region has the DNA TGTGCCAGCAGTTTGACGGGGTTTGGCTACACCTTC. It encodes CASSLTGFGYTF. The chain has TRBV27 and TRBJ1-2; unclear D gene. Trimming took 3 bases from V and 7 from J, leaving 9 bases between them. CDR1 and CDR2 from the germline V gene are MNHEY and SMNVEV (reference sequence). This CDR3 is built from 12 residues.

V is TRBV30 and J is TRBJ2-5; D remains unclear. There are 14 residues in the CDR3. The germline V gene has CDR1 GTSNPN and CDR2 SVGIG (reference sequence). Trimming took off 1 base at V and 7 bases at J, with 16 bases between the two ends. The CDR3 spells CAWSEGSVFRTQYF. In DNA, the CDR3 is TGTGCCTGGAGTGAGGGTTCTGTTTTTAGGACCCAGTACTTC. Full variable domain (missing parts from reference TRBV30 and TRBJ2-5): SQTIHQWPATLVQPVGSPLSLECTVEGTSNPNLYWYRQAAGRGLQLLFYSVGIGQISSEVPQNLSASRPQDRQFILSSKKLLLSDSGFYLCAWSEGSVFRTQYFGPGTRLLVL.

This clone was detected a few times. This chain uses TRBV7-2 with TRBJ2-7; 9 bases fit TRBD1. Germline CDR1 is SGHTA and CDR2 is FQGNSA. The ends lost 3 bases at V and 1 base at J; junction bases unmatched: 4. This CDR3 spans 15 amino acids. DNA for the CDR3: TGTGCCAGCAGCTTCCCCGGGACAGGGTCCTACGAGCAGTACTTC. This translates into CASSFPGTGSYEQYF.

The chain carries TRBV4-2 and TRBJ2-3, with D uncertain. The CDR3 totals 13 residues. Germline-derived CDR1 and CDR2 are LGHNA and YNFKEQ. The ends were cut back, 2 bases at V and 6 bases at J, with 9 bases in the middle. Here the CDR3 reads CASSQSPGDTQYF. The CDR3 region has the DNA TGTGCCAGCAGCCAAAGTCCCGGGGATACGCAGTATTTT.

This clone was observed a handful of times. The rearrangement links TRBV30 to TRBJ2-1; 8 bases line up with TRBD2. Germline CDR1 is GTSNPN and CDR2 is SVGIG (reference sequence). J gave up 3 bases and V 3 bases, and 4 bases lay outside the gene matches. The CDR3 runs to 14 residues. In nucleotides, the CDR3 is TGTGCCTGGAGGGTCGGGGGGGACTACAATGAGCAGTTCTTC. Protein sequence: CAWRVGGDYNEQFF. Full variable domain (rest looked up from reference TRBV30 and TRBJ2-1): SQTIHQWPATLVQPVGSPLSLECTVEGTSNPNLYWYRQAAGRGLQLLFYSVGIGQISSEVPQNLSASRPQDRQFILSSKKLLLSDSGFYLCAWRVGGDYNEQFFGPGTRLTVL.

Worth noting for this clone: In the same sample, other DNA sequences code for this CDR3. The CDR3 DNA follows: TGTGCCATCAGTGGTCAGGGCAATGAGCAGTTCTTC. Protein: CAISGQGNEQFF. The J gene is TRBJ2-1, the V gene TRBV10-3, with D maybe TRBD1 (5 bases). The germline CDR1 and CDR2 sequences are ENHRY and SYGVKD. CDR3 length equals 12 residues. The V end lost 4 bases, the J end lost 6 bases, and 7 bases lay between the germline ends.

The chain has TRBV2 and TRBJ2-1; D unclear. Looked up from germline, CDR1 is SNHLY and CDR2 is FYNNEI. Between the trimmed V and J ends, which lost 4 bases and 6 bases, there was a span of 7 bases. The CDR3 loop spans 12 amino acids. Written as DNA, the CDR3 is TGTGCCAGCAGTGTTTCCGGCAATGAGCAGTTCTTC. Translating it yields CASSVSGNEQFF.

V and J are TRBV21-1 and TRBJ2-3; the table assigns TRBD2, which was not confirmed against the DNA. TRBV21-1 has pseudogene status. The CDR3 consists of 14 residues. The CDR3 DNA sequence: TGTGCCAGCAGCCCCCGGGGAGTGGAAGATACGCAGTATTTT. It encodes CASSPRGVEDTQYF.